The 15 T cell receptor beta chains presented below share a single source sample, sequenced in a study of T cells after yellow fever vaccination. One entry per CDR3 protein, called by TCRdb with MiXCR from the 5' RACE reads. The data show tens of thousands of distinct CDR3 sequences, roughly 7.7% seen once. The material sequenced was CD8+ T cells sorted from PBMCs, taken on the day of the yellow fever booster vaccination. The receptors were sampled from a man aged 25 to 40 who received the YFV17D yellow fever vaccine.

This chain's CDR3 is CASSDWTSGSSYEQYF. CDR3 DNA sequence: TGTGCCAGCAGTGATTGGACTAGCGGGAGCTCCTACGAGCAGTACTTC. The chain uses TRBV25-1 and TRBJ2-7; 13 positions agree with TRBD2. With 3 bases clipped from V and 0 bases from J, the junction kept 2 bases outside the gene matches. The CDR3 contains 16 residues. Looked up from germline, CDR1 is MGHDK and CDR2 is SYGVNS.

This clonotype has at least ten counts. The chain recombines TRBV11-2 with TRBJ2-3; D call uncertain. The germline CDR1 and CDR2 sequences are SGHAT and FQNNGV. V gave up 7 bases and J gave up 0 bases, with 14 bases separating them. The CDR3 is made up of 15 amino acids. CDR3 region: CASTLWDISTDTQYF. CDR3 coding DNA: TGTGCCAGCACCCTATGGGATATTAGCACAGATACGCAGTATTTT.

The rearrangement uses TRBV7-9 and TRBJ2-5; D is ambiguous. The V end lost 2 bases, the J end lost 4 bases, and 5 bases lay between the germline ends. The CDR3 is made up of 12 amino acids. CDR1 is SEHNR, CDR2 FQNEAQ, per germline (reference sequence). CDR3 residues: CASSLYGETQYF. The CDR3 coding sequence is TGTGCCAGCAGCTTATACGGAGAGACCCAGTACTTC.

In nucleotides, the CDR3 is TGTGCCAGCAGTTACGAGCCGAGTCTCATTGTCACCTACGAGCAGTACTTC. This gives the protein CASSYEPSLIVTYEQYF. V is TRBV6-2 or TRBV6-3 and J is TRBJ2-7; D is ambiguous. The germline gives CDR1 MNHEY, CDR2 SVGEGT. The length of the CDR3 is 17 residues. V lost 2 bases to trimming and J lost 2 bases, with 19 bases between them.

This clonotype was counted ten times or more. The chain has TRBV7-2 and TRBJ2-7, with TRBD1 matching 10 bases. V was clipped by 4 bases and J by 5 bases; unmatched bases: 8. The CDR3 is made up of 15 amino acids. Germline-derived CDR1 and CDR2 are SGHTA and FQGNSA. The CDR3 region is CASSSTGGAGHEQYF. DNA for the CDR3: TGTGCCAGCAGCTCGACAGGGGGCGCGGGCCACGAGCAGTACTTC.

This chain links TRBV7-9 with TRBJ2-7; the D is unclear. This CDR3 comprises 12 residues. V was shortened by 7 bases and J by 2 bases, with 9 bases between the two germline ends. CDR1 is SEHNR and CDR2 is FQNEAQ in the germline V gene (reference sequence). CDR3 residues: CASTPDPYEQYF. Written as DNA, the CDR3 is TGTGCCAGCACCCCAGATCCCTACGAGCAGTACTTC. The full variable domain, completed using reference TRBV7-9 and TRBJ2-7, is DTGVSQNPRHKITKRGQNVTFRCDPISEHNRLYWYRQTLGQGPEFLTYFQNEAQLEKSRLLSDRFSAERPKGSFSTLEIQRTEQGDSAMYLCASTPDPYEQYFGPGTRLTVT.

The chain has TRBV28 and TRBJ2-5; 8 positions agree with TRBD1. The CDR3 has 15 residues. V dropped 1 base and J dropped 5; count of bases not matched to a gene: 6. Germline V gives CDR1 MDHEN, CDR2 SYDVKM. The CDR3 loop is CASSLLSTGGETQYF. In DNA form, the CDR3 reads TGTGCCAGCAGTTTATTGTCAACAGGGGGTGAGACCCAGTACTTC.

This clonotype came up many times. The J gene is TRBJ1-2, the V gene TRBV25-1, with D unclear. This CDR3 region has 13 residues. Germline V lookup: CDR1 MGHDK, CDR2 SYGVNS. The V end lost 5 bases, the J end lost 8 bases, and 15 bases lay between the germline ends. The CDR3 protein is CASSPTGSAGYTF. The CDR3, as DNA: TGTGCCAGCAGTCCGACCGGGAGTGCGGGCTACACCTTC.

This clonotype was picked up a small number of times. The rearrangement joins TRBV7-8 to TRBJ2-3; 7 bases map to TRBD1. The germline CDR1 and CDR2 sequences are SGHVS and FQNEAQ. The CDR3 length is 16 residues. V gave up 5 bases and J gave up 5 bases; unmatched junction bases: 13. As DNA, the CDR3 is TGTGCCAGCAGCCCTTGGACAGGCTCTTGGGTAGATACGCAGTATTTT. Amino acids: CASSPWTGSWVDTQYF.

The chain joins TRBV19 to TRBJ2-3; possibly TRBD1 or TRBD2 for D (5 bases each). Germline V gives CDR1 LNHDA, CDR2 SQIVND (reference sequence). There are 15 residues in the CDR3. Between the trimmed V and J ends, which lost 2 bases and 5 bases, there was a span of 14 bases. In DNA, the CDR3 is TGTGCCAGTAGTATAACTCCGGGACCGGGAGATACGCAGTATTTT. Its protein is CASSITPGPGDTQYF.

This clonotype was seen ten or more times. The rearrangement links TRBV28 to TRBJ2-4; D gene uncertain. Germline CDR1 is MDHEN and CDR2 is SYDVKM. Between the trimmed V and J ends, which lost 5 bases and 0 bases, there was a span of 26 bases. The CDR3 contains 20 residues. In nucleotides, the CDR3 is TGTGCCAGCAGTCCGTTTTGGGATGATGGAACAGCACTAGCCAAAAACATTCAGTACTTC. Translated: CASSPFWDDGTALAKNIQYF.

This clonotype was observed at least ten times. This chain links TRBV28 with TRBJ1-1; 11 bases fit TRBD1. Germline CDR1 reads MDHEN; CDR2 reads SYDVKM. V gave up 5 bases and J gave up 6 bases; unmatched junction bases: 11. The CDR3 loop spans 16 amino acids. CDR3 DNA sequence: TGTGCCAGCAGTCCCGGACAGGGGGCTAAATTATCTGAAGCTTTCTTT. Encoded protein: CASSPGQGAKLSEAFF.

This clonotype was counted a few times. This chain links TRBV5-6 with TRBJ1-2; D might be TRBD1 (5 bases). CDR1 is SGHDT, CDR2 YYEEEE, per germline. The CDR3 runs to 14 residues. The ends were cut back, 7 bases at V and 3 bases at J, with 16 bases in the middle. CDR3 amino acids: CASGHGTGDYGYTF. The CDR3 region has the DNA TGTGCCAGCGGCCACGGGACGGGGGACTATGGCTACACCTTC.

This clonotype was counted between two and nine times. As DNA, the CDR3 is TGCGCCAGCAGCCAAGTTGATAGCCCCTACGAGCAGTACTTC. Amino acid sequence: CASSQVDSPYEQYF. J is TRBJ2-7 and V is TRBV4-3, with D hard to call. Germline-derived CDR1 and CDR2 are LGHNA and YSLEER. This CDR3 has 14 amino acids. V shed 1 base and J shed 2 bases, with 9 bases lying between them.

Only a few counts were recorded for this clonotype. The chain carries TRBV4-3 and TRBJ2-1; TRBD2 aligns across 13 bases. V shed 0 bases, J shed 8 bases, and the junction held 10 bases outside the gene matches. In germline, CDR1 is LGHNA, CDR2 YSLEER. This CDR3 region has 18 residues. CDR3 amino acids: CASSQDLRTSGRWHEQFF. CDR3 sequence (DNA): TGCGCCAGCAGCCAAGATCTCAGGACTAGCGGGAGATGGCATGAGCAGTTCTTC.